The clone carrying this TCR beta chain has at least ten counts. TCRdb re-called the 5' RACE reads through MiXCR, storing one row per CDR3 protein. The data contain fewer than 100,000 distinct CDR3 sequences, approximately 12% of them singletons. These data come from a study of early T cells in non-severe SARS-CoV-2 infection. Study details: Chains stayed unpaired after sequencing of bulk RNA from unsorted whole blood.

The CDR3 covers 20 residues. V was cut by 4 bases and J by 1 base, with 23 bases left in between. The germline gives CDR1 MDHEN, CDR2 SYDVKM. The sequenced sample was whole blood. V and J are TRBV28 and TRBJ1-6; D is possibly TRBD1 (5 bases). The TCR comes from an adult who was a healthcare worker with PCR-confirmed SARS-CoV-2 infection or an uninfected control (not recorded which). The CDR3 region has the DNA TGTGCCAGCAGTTCGACGGTTGGGGGAGCGCTGTGGTCCTATAATTCACCCCTCCACTTT. Translating it yields CASSSTVGGALWSYNSPLHF. Variable domain in full (rest from reference TRBV28 and TRBJ1-6): DVKVTQSSRYLVKRTGEKVFLECVQDMDHENMFWYRQDPGLGLRLIYFSYDVKMKEKGDIPEGYSVSREKKERFSLILESASTNQTSMYLCASSSTVGGALWSYNSPLHFGNGTRLTVT.